The 26 T cell receptor beta chains presented below share a single source sample, sequenced in a study of identical twins. TCRdb passed the 5' RACE reads through MiXCR, listing each CDR3 protein once. The sample includes 500,000 or so distinct CDR3 sequences, approximately 22% seen only once; the top ten take around 0.9%. These data also formed part of another study, on T cells expressing NK-cell markers.

Sequenced sample: CD4+ T cells sorted from blood. The receptors here all came from a woman aged 18 to 35 in good health.

This rearrangement joins TRBV27 to TRBJ2-7, with a tentative D call TRBD2 (5 bases). Germline lookup yields CDR1 MNHEY and CDR2 SMNVEV (reference sequence). There are 13 residues in the CDR3. The V gene lost 3 bases and the J gene lost 3 bases, with 9 bases spanning the gap. CDR3 sequence: CASSFFGDYEQYF. In DNA form, the CDR3 reads TGTGCCAGCAGTTTTTTCGGGGACTACGAGCAGTACTTC.

The chain joins TRBV5-1 to TRBJ2-3; D ambiguous. From germline, CDR1 is SGHRS and CDR2 YFSETQ. The length of the CDR3 is 14 residues. The V and J ends lost 4 bases and 2 bases respectively, with 11 bases between them. CDR3: CASSPTRITDTQYF. CDR3 nucleotide sequence: TGCGCCAGCAGCCCGACACGGATCACAGATACGCAGTATTTT.

The chain joins TRBV7-9 to TRBJ2-2, with D perhaps TRBD1 (6 bases). V dropped 5 bases and J dropped 4 bases, with 11 bases sitting between them. Germline V gives CDR1 SEHNR, CDR2 FQNEAQ (reference sequence). This CDR3 comprises 14 residues. The CDR3 DNA reads TGTGCCAGCAGCGTTCAAGGGGGCACCGGGGAGCTGTTTTTT. It specifies CASSVQGGTGELFF.

V and J are TRBV6-1 and TRBJ1-2; D unclear. Trimming shortened V by 0 bases and J by 2 bases, and 10 bases separated the two germline ends. This CDR3 spans 15 amino acids. Germline V gives CDR1 MNHNS, CDR2 SASEGT. CDR3 coding DNA: TGTGCCAGCAGTGAAGCGCTTCCGGGGAACTATGGCTACACCTTC. Its protein is CASSEALPGNYGYTF.

Only a few counts were recorded for this clonotype. V is TRBV20-1 and J is TRBJ2-7; D gene ambiguous. The V end lost 0 bases, the J end lost 1 base, and 13 bases lay between the germline ends. The CDR3 spans 15 residues. Germline CDR1 DFQATT, CDR2 SNEGSKA (reference sequence). CDR3 loop: CSAREIQPPSYEQYF. The CDR3 nucleotides are TGCAGTGCTAGAGAAATCCAACCTCCGTCCTACGAGCAGTACTTC.

J is TRBJ1-1 and V is TRBV5-1, with 12 nucleotides matching TRBD1. Germline CDR1 is SGHRS and CDR2 is YFSETQ. V dropped 0 bases and J dropped 3; count of bases not matched to a gene: 6. CDR3 length: 17 residues. The chain's CDR3 is CASSLGGQGAMDTEAFF. CDR3 DNA sequence: TGCGCCAGCAGCTTGGGGGGACAGGGGGCAATGGACACTGAAGCTTTCTTT.

This clonotype turned up a few times. The V and J genes are TRBV20-1 and TRBJ2-1; no firm D call. Germline assignment: CDR1 DFQATT and CDR2 SNEGSKA (reference sequence). V was shortened by 0 bases and J by 8 bases, with 14 bases between the two germline ends. CDR3 length: 14 amino acids. This CDR3 is CSARDPFTLDEQFF. In DNA, the CDR3 is TGCAGTGCTAGAGACCCATTCACCCTGGATGAGCAGTTCTTC.

V and J are TRBV18 and TRBJ1-2; D gene uncertain. The CDR3 totals 12 residues. Per the germline V gene, CDR1 is KGHSH and CDR2 is LQKENI. Trimming removed 6 bases at V and 6 bases at J, with 11 bases between. The CDR3 coding sequence is TGTGCCAGCTCCCTCATAATGGATGGCTACACCTTC. Translating it yields CASSLIMDGYTF.

This clonotype was detected many times. The chain employs TRBV6-5 and TRBJ2-3; tentative D call: TRBD1 (6 bases). Germline loops: CDR1 MNHEY, CDR2 SVGAGI. The CDR3 loop spans 15 amino acids. Trimming left V 6 bases short and J 1 base short, with 14 bases between. The CDR3 spells CASRLQGIGTDTQYF. The CDR3 DNA sequence: TGTGCCAGCAGATTACAGGGAATCGGCACAGATACGCAGTATTTT.

This clonotype was counted only a few times. The chain is built from TRBV12-3 or TRBV12-4 and TRBJ1-1; maybe TRBD1 (6 bases). This CDR3 is 13 amino acids long. Trimming pared 6 bases from V and 5 bases from J, leaving 13 bases between. CDR3 in DNA: TGTGCCAGCAGCTATACAGGGACGACTGAAGCTTTCTTT. It specifies CASSYTGTTEAFF.

V gene TRBV11-3 combines with J gene TRBJ2-3, with 7 bases identical to TRBD2. J was trimmed by 0 bases and V by 5 bases; bases with no gene match: 2. Germline V gene sequence: CDR1 SGHNT, CDR2 YENEEA. This CDR3 is 14 amino acids long. CDR3 coding DNA: TGTGCCAGCAGCCACGGGAGGAGCACAGATACGCAGTATTTT. The encoded protein is CASSHGRSTDTQYF. Supplemented by reference TRBV11-3 and TRBJ2-3, the full variable domain reads EAGVVQSPRYKIIEKKQPVAFWCNPISGHNTLYWYLQNLGQGPELLIRYENEEAVDDSQLPKDRFSAERLKGVDSTLKIQPAELGDSAVYLCASSHGRSTDTQYFGPGTRLTVL.

The rearrangement joins TRBV2 to TRBJ2-2; 8 bases are a match to TRBD2. With V trimmed by 2 bases and J by 2 bases, 4 bases remained unmatched. The CDR3 consists of 16 residues. CDR1 and CDR2 from the germline V gene are SNHLY and FYNNEI. CDR3 in DNA: TGTGCCAGCAGTGAACCACTAGCGGCCAACACCGGGGAGCTGTTTTTT. This sequence encodes CASSEPLAANTGELFF.

V gene TRBV20-1 combines with J gene TRBJ2-1; TRBD2 matches at 14 bases. CDR3 length: 14 residues. The V segment lost 7 bases and the J segment 9 bases; nucleotides outside the gene matches: 8. The germline CDR1 and CDR2 sequences are DFQATT and SNEGSKA (reference sequence). The CDR3: CSGRLAGGPGEQFF. CDR3 DNA sequence: TGCAGTGGAAGACTAGCGGGAGGGCCTGGTGAGCAGTTCTTC.

This chain joins TRBV5-1 and TRBJ2-3; 7 nucleotides line up with TRBD1. The CDR3 extends over 14 amino acids. The V gene's germline CDR1 is SGHRS and CDR2 YFSETQ. Trimming cost V 3 bases and J 3 bases; bases outside gene matches: 4. Written as DNA, the CDR3 is TGCGCCAGCAGCTACGACAGGGTAACAGATACGCAGTATTTT. This gives the protein CASSYDRVTDTQYF.

The V and J genes are TRBV14 and TRBJ2-3; 9 bases agree with TRBD2. CDR3 size: 15 residues. V lost 5 bases, J lost 1 base, and 4 bases stayed unmatched. Germline V gene data show CDR1 as SGHDN and CDR2 as FVKESK. The CDR3 is CASSGTSRRTDTQYF. CDR3 sequence (DNA): TGTGCCAGCAGCGGGACTAGCCGACGCACAGATACGCAGTATTTT.

V is TRBV28 and J is TRBJ2-7; the D gene could be TRBD1 or TRBD2 (5 bases each). V was clipped by 5 bases and J by 0 bases, with 26 bases between them. The CDR3 loop spans 19 amino acids. Germline assignment: CDR1 MDHEN and CDR2 SYDVKM. The CDR3, as DNA: TGTGCCAGCAGTCCGGTATATGATAGATTGGGGGAGACCTCCTACGAGCAGTACTTC. This translates into CASSPVYDRLGETSYEQYF. Together with reference TRBV28 and TRBJ2-7, the CDR3 gives the full variable domain: DVKVTQSSRYLVKRTGEKVFLECVQDMDHENMFWYRQDPGLGLRLIYFSYDVKMKEKGDIPEGYSVSREKKERFSLILESASTNQTSMYLCASSPVYDRLGETSYEQYFGPGTRLTVT.

This clonotype was recorded many times. The chain recombines TRBV20-1 with TRBJ2-7; 11 positions agree with TRBD1. This CDR3 region has 13 residues. Germline V gene data show CDR1 as DFQATT and CDR2 as SNEGSKA (reference sequence). V dropped 8 bases and J dropped 5; count of bases not matched to a gene: 8. In DNA form, the CDR3 reads TGCAGTACAACACCGGGACAGGGGGACGAGCAGTACTTC. It is translated as CSTTPGQGDEQYF.

In this sample, this clonotype turned up many times. CDR3 bases: TGTGCCAGCAGATCGAGCGGGACTGCGGGAGATACGCAGTATTTT. Its protein is CASRSSGTAGDTQYF. V usage is TRBV12-3 or TRBV12-4 and J usage is TRBJ2-3; 7 nucleotides match TRBD2. The CDR3 has 15 residues. V was pared by 6 bases and J by 5 bases, with 11 bases of the junction left unmatched.

V is TRBV20-1 and J is TRBJ2-5, with no clear D. The length of the CDR3 is 16 residues. V shed 1 base and J shed 5 bases, with 20 bases lying between them. Germline V CDR1 and CDR2: DFQATT, SNEGSKA (reference sequence). The CDR3 DNA reads as TGCAGTGCTAGAGGCGTAAACGTACTTAGGGCGGAGACCCAGTACTTC. Translation gives CSARGVNVLRAETQYF.

CDR3 sequence: CASSPAPTDTQYF. Here the CDR3 DNA reads TGTGCCAGCAGCCCAGCCCCTACAGATACGCAGTATTTT. The chain carries TRBV7-3 and TRBJ2-3; D not certain. V lost 5 bases, J lost 3 bases, and 9 bases lay in between. This CDR3 region has 13 residues. Germline values: CDR1 SGHTA, CDR2 FQGTGA. Supplemented by reference TRBV7-3 and TRBJ2-3, the full variable domain reads GAGVSQTPSNKVTEKGKYVELRCDPISGHTALYWYRQSLGQGPEFLIYFQGTGAADDSGLPNDRFFAVRPEGSVSTLKIQRTERGDSAVYLCASSPAPTDTQYFGPGTRLTVL.

This clonotype showed up many times. The genes are TRBV20-1 and TRBJ1-1; D gene uncertain. Germline V CDR1 and CDR2: DFQATT, SNEGSKA (reference sequence). Trimming took 1 base from V and 3 from J, leaving 12 bases between them. This CDR3 has 14 amino acids. The CDR3: CSARVARWDTEAFF. The CDR3 bases are TGCAGTGCTAGAGTGGCCCGGTGGGACACTGAAGCTTTCTTT.

CDR3 protein: CASSLRSPGGDRDGELFF. The CDR3 DNA follows: TGTGCCAGCAGCTTAAGAAGCCCAGGGGGCGATAGGGACGGGGAGCTGTTTTTT. The V call is TRBV11-2, the J call TRBJ2-2; 8 bases are shared with TRBD1. Looked up from germline, CDR1 is SGHAT and CDR2 is FQNNGV. Trimming cost V 2 bases and J 7 bases; bases outside gene matches: 15. The CDR3 spans 18 residues.

A few counts support this clonotype. This chain uses TRBV7-8 with TRBJ2-1; no definite D call. V gave up 0 bases and J gave up 7 bases, with 19 bases separating them. Germline CDR1 SGHVS, CDR2 FQNEAQ. The CDR3 loop spans 17 amino acids. The CDR3 region has the DNA TGTGCCAGCAGCTTAGCGCGAAGGGCAAGAGCCGAGAATGAGCAGTTCTTC. Translation: CASSLARRARAENEQFF.

The CDR3 loop reads CASSLVVSTEQYF. The CDR3 nucleotides are TGTGCCAGCAGCTTAGTGGTATCAACCGAGCAGTACTTC. The chain has TRBV7-2 and TRBJ2-7; the D is unclear. From germline, CDR1 is SGHTA and CDR2 FQGNSA. Trimming cost V 1 base and J 6 bases, with 10 bases left between them. The CDR3 has 13 amino acids.

This clonotype came up many times. The rearrangement links TRBV13 to TRBJ2-1; TRBD2 matches 10 bases. CDR1 is PRHDT and CDR2 is FYEKMQ in the germline V gene (reference sequence). The junction had 11 bases not matched to a gene; V was cut back by 5 bases and J by 4 bases. The CDR3 length is 17 residues. CDR3 residues: CASSPDTLAGGYNEQFF. CDR3 coding DNA: TGTGCCAGCAGCCCCGATACGTTAGCGGGAGGTTACAATGAGCAGTTCTTC.

This clonotype was detected ten times or more. This chain joins TRBV12-3 or TRBV12-4 and TRBJ2-1; TRBD1 might be the D (6 bases). The CDR3 is 13 amino acids. The V end was cut by 5 bases, the J end by 5 bases, with 10 bases between. The CDR3 sequence is CASSAHRDNEQFF. CDR3 nucleotide sequence: TGTGCCAGCAGTGCTCACAGGGACAATGAGCAGTTCTTC.